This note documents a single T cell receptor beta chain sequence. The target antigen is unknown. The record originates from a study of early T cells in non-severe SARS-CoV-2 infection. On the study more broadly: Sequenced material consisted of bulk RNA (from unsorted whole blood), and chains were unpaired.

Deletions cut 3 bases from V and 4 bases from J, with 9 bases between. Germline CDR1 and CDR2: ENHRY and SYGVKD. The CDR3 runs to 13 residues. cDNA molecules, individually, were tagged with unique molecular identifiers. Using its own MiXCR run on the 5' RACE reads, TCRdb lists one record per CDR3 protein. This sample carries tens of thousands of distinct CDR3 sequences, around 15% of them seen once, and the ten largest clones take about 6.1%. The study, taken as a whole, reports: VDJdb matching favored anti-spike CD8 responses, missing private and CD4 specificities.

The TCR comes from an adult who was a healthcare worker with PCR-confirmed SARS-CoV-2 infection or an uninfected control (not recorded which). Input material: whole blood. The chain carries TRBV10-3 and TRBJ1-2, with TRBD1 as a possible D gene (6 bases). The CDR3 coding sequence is TGTGCCATCAGTGAAGACAGGTCCTATGGCTACACCTTC. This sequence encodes CAISEDRSYGYTF.